This is a list of T cell receptor beta chains from one sample in a study of OX40 agonist ivuxolimab in advanced cancers. Sequencing used immunoSEQ multiplex PCR; TCRdb keeps in-frame clones, though not all of them. Of 100,000 to 150,000 clones listed, around 90% were seen once; the top ten hold under 0.9%. Sequencing was performed on CD4+ or CD8+ T cells sorted from blood, taken in a trial of the OX40 agonist ivuxolimab. The receptors derive from an adult with an advanced solid tumor such as melanoma, head and neck, liver or kidney cancer. Each CDR3 is given with its conserved first and last residue. A D gene is named only where the DNA matches it firmly. Clone size, where shown, is once, few, many, or a class for clones that have expanded.

>-|TRBD1|TRBJ1-5|15|TRBV28
CASSGGGTDNQPQHF
TGTGCCAGCAGTGGGGGGGGGACAGACAATCAGCCCCAGCATTTT
>-|-|TRBJ2-7|15|TRBV27
CASSSGGRGNYEQYF
TGTGCCAGCAGTTCCGGGGGCCGGGGTAACTACGAGCAGTACTTC
>once|TRBD1|TRBJ1-2|13|TRBV4-3
CASSLGTGDGYTF
TGCGCCAGCAGCCTGGGGACAGGGGATGGCTACACCTTC
>-|TRBD1|TRBJ1-3|15|TRBV28
CASLPVRDRVDTIYF
TGTGCCAGCCTACCGGTCCGGGACAGGGTGGACACCATATATTTT
>-|TRBD1|TRBJ1-3|14|TRBV5-1
CASRRGQGGDTIYF
TGCGCCAGCAGGCGGGGACAGGGCGGTGACACCATATATTTT
>-|-|TRBJ2-7|13|TRBV7-9
CASTRMGPYEQYF
TGTGCCAGCACCAGAATGGGTCCCTACGAGCAGTACTTC
>-|-|TRBJ2-2|14|TRBV5-1
CASVRREWIGELFF
TGCGCCAGCGTCCGGAGGGAGTGGATCGGGGAGCTGTTTTTT
>-|-|TRBJ2-6|16|TRBV28
CASSPTGTSGANVLTF
TGTGCCAGCAGCCCGACAGGAACCTCTGGGGCCAACGTCCTGACTTTC
>once|-|TRBJ1-3|14|TRBV19
CASSITTAGNTIYF
TGTGCCAGTAGTATTACGACGGCTGGAAACACCATATATTTT
>-|-|TRBJ1-2|15|TRBV6-1
CASSEALYGVYGYTF
TGTGCCAGCAGTGAAGCGCTATATGGGGTTTATGGCTACACCTTC
>-|-|TRBJ1-1|15|TRBV25-1
CASSPQESLSTEAFF
TGTGCCAGCAGTCCGCAGGAGTCCCTCAGCACTGAAGCTTTCTTT
>-|TRBD2|TRBJ2-3|16|TRBV18
CASSPKGRGTTDTQYF
TGTGCCAGCTCACCGAAGGGGCGGGGGACCACAGATACGCAGTATTTT
>-|TRBD1|TRBJ1-1|12|TRBV29-1
CSVSGTATEAFF
TGCAGCGTTTCCGGGACAGCTACTGAAGCTTTCTTT
>-|-|TRBJ1-5|16|TRBV2
CASSEPGQFSNQPQHF
TGTGCCAGCAGTGAACCCGGACAGTTTAGCAATCAGCCCCAGCATTTT
>-|-|TRBJ2-2|17|TRBV7-6
CASSSETRQRNTGELFF
TGTGCCAGCAGCTCGGAGACCAGACAAAGGAACACCGGGGAGCTGTTTTTT
>-|-|TRBJ2-1|14|TRBV18
CASSPLSSDNEQFF
TGTGCCAGCTCACCACTGAGCAGCGACAATGAGCAGTTCTTC
>-|-|TRBJ2-6|15|TRBV28
CASSLELSGANVLTF
TGTGCCAGCAGTTTGGAACTCTCTGGGGCCAACGTCCTGACTTTC
>-|-|TRBJ1-2|12|TRBV5-4
CASSLEAYGYTF
TGTGCCAGCAGCTTGGAGGCCTATGGCTACACCTTC
>-|-|TRBJ2-2|15|TRBV28
CASIGGAANTGELFF
TGTGCCAGCATCGGTGGAGCGGCGAACACCGGGGAGCTGTTTTTT
>-|-|TRBJ1-2|13|TRBV6-5
CASSPTGNYGYTF
TGTGCCAGCAGCCCAACAGGGAACTATGGCTACACCTTC